A single sample is the source of the 13 T cell receptor beta chains below, sequenced in a study of T cells in Graves' hyperthyroidism and ophthalmopathy. RNA transcripts served as the template for amplifying TCR beta CDR3 regions. With the HTBI primer set, the TCR CDR3 went through a first round of RT-PCR. TCRdb reprocessed the multiplex PCR reads via MiXCR and lists one record per CDR3 protein. The data show hundreds of thousands of distinct CDR3 sequences, around 16% seen once. Input material: blood. Receptor source: a woman between 18 and 29 years old with Graves' hyperthyroidism.

This clonotype was observed at least ten times. The chain has TRBV12-3 or TRBV12-4 and TRBJ1-5; 9 bases match TRBD1. This CDR3 contains 14 residues. Germline trimming cut 7 bases from V and 11 bases from J; bases unmatched to any gene: 12. The CDR3 here is CASKPGQGVSAQHF. CDR3 sequence (DNA): TGTGCCAGCAAGCCGGGACAGGGTGTTTCGGCCCAGCATTTT.

The V and J genes are TRBV6-2 or TRBV6-3 and TRBJ2-1, with TRBD1 identical over 11 bases. From germline, CDR1 is MNHEY and CDR2 SVGEGT. After removal of 2 bases from V and 9 bases from J, the junction contained 6 bases not matched to a gene. The CDR3 spans 15 residues. CDR3 region: CASSYIRDRGSEQFF. The CDR3, as DNA: TGTGCCAGCAGTTACATTCGGGACAGGGGGAGTGAGCAGTTCTTC.

The rearrangement joins TRBV4-3 to TRBJ1-2; TRBD1 agrees at 8 bases. V shed 0 bases, J shed 8 bases, and the junction held 8 bases outside the gene matches. The CDR3 sequence is 15 residues long. From germline, CDR1 is LGHNA and CDR2 YSLEER. CDR3 protein: CASSQDARGLEGYTF. The CDR3 coding sequence is TGCGCCAGCAGCCAAGATGCCAGGGGGCTTGAAGGCTACACCTTC.

This clonotype was recorded many times. The chain carries TRBV12-3 or TRBV12-4 and TRBJ2-3; 9 bases align to TRBD1. V was pared by 6 bases and J by 4 bases, with 5 bases of the junction left unmatched. The CDR3 consists of 14 residues. The chain's CDR3 is CASSYDRGADTQYF. The DNA for the CDR3 is TGTGCCAGCAGCTACGACAGGGGGGCAGATACGCAGTATTTT.

The chain is built from TRBV12-3 or TRBV12-4 and TRBJ2-3, with 9 bases fitting TRBD1. CDR3 length: 14 amino acids. J gave up 4 bases and V 5 bases, and 4 bases lay outside the gene matches. CDR3 in amino acids: CASSMRQGADTQYF. The CDR3 DNA follows: TGTGCCAGCAGTATGAGACAGGGGGCAGATACGCAGTATTTT.

This clonotype has a count of ten or more. The V and J genes are TRBV6-5 and TRBJ1-1; tentative D call: TRBD1 (6 bases). In germline, CDR1 is MNHEY, CDR2 SVGAGI. The ends were cut back, 0 bases at V and 4 bases at J, with 21 bases in the middle. The CDR3 has 18 residues. The CDR3 DNA sequence: TGTGCCAGCAGTTACTCATCCACAGGGTTACTTCTTGGCACTGAAGCTTTCTTT. This gives the protein CASSYSSTGLLLGTEAFF.

V gene TRBV6-1 combines with J gene TRBJ2-7; 7 nucleotides line up with TRBD2. CDR1 is MNHNS, CDR2 SASEGT, per germline. Trimming took 3 bases from V and 5 from J; bases not matched to a gene: 10. This CDR3 spans 15 amino acids. This chain's CDR3 is CASSDLGGPFHEQYF. CDR3 DNA: TGTGCCAGCAGTGACCTGGGAGGGCCTTTTCACGAGCAGTACTTC.

Ten or more counts support this clonotype. The chain joins TRBV28 to TRBJ2-7; D is unresolved. Trimming shortened V by 6 bases and J by 1 base, and 16 bases separated the two germline ends. CDR1 is MDHEN and CDR2 is SYDVKM in the germline V gene. The CDR3 is made up of 15 amino acids. CDR3 DNA: TGTGCCAGCAGACAGACTCCCTACTTGTCCTACGAGCAGTACTTC. Its protein is CASRQTPYLSYEQYF.

V and J are TRBV5-1 and TRBJ1-6; D is possibly TRBD1 (5 bases). V was clipped by 0 bases and J by 11 bases, with 9 bases between them. The CDR3 is 13 amino acids. From germline, CDR1 is SGHRS and CDR2 YFSETQ. CDR3 sequence reads: CASSLAGTPPLHF. DNA of the CDR3: TGCGCCAGCAGCTTGGCCGGGACGCCACCCCTCCACTTT.

The genes are TRBV5-1 and TRBJ2-3; TRBD1 aligns across 7 bases. The germline V gene encodes CDR1 SGHRS and CDR2 YFSETQ. V was clipped by 4 bases and J by 6 bases; unmatched bases: 17. The CDR3 totals 17 residues. The CDR3 protein is CASSPGQVWIQEDTQYF. The CDR3 DNA follows: TGCGCCAGCAGCCCAGGACAGGTTTGGATTCAAGAGGATACGCAGTATTTT.

This clonotype occurred many times. The chain recombines TRBV11-2 with TRBJ2-5; D is unclear. V shed 4 bases and J shed 5 bases, with 5 bases lying between them. This CDR3 is 11 amino acids long. Germline CDR1 reads SGHAT; CDR2 reads FQNNGV. The CDR3 nucleotides are TGTGCCAGCAGCTCCCTTGAGACCCAGTACTTC. Amino acid sequence: CASSSLETQYF.

This clonotype was counted ten times or more. J is TRBJ2-2 and V is TRBV11-2, with 7 bases matching TRBD1. The germline V gene encodes CDR1 SGHAT and CDR2 FQNNGV. The CDR3 contains 16 residues. V shed 5 bases and J 0 bases; nucleotides not matched to a gene: 6. The CDR3 loop reads CASSPGTETNTGELFF. Written as DNA, the CDR3 is TGTGCCAGCAGCCCCGGGACAGAGACGAACACCGGGGAGCTGTTTTTT.

The chain links TRBV25-1 to TRBJ2-1; 10 bases align to TRBD2. V dropped 1 base and J dropped 7; count of bases not matched to a gene: 4. This CDR3 spans 15 amino acids. Germline CDR1 MGHDK, CDR2 SYGVNS. For the CDR3, the DNA is TGTGCCAGCAGTGAATTTCGAGCGGGAGGGAATGAGCAGTTCTTC. It specifies CASSEFRAGGNEQFF.